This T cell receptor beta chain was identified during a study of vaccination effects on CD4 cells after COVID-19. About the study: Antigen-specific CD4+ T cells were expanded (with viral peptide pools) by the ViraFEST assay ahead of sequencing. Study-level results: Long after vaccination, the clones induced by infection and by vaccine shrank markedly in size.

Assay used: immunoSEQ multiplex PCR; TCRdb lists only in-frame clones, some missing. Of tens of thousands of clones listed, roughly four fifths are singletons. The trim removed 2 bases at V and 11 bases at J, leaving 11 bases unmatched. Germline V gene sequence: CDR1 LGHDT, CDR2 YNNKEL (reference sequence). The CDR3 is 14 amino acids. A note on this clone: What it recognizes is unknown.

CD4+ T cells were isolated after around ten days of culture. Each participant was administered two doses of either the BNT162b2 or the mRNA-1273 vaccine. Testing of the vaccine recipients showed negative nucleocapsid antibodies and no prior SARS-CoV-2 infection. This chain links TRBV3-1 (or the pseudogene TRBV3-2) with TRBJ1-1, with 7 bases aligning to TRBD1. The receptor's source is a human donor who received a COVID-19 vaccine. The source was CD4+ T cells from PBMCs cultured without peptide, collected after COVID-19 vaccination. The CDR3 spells CASSQRAGGAVAFF. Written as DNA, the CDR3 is TGTGCCAGCAGCCAACGTGCAGGGGGGGCTGTCGCTTTCTTT.